This T cell receptor (beta chain) was obtained from a study of T cell repertoires in ileal Crohn's disease (dated by TCRdb to about 2019). For the wider study: At the time of surgery, 35% to 40% of patients were active smokers, and the median duration of disease was roughly 8.3 years. A total of about 150 mucosal samples from some 60 patients were sequenced, with samples obtained at several locations on the surgical specimen and at postoperative endoscopy. A Rutgeerts score higher than i0 was the definition used for endoscopic postoperative recurrence. About half of the patients received postoperative therapy: over nine received thiopurines and 18 received anti-TNF agents. Every patient underwent surgery because of a complication, which was stricturing disease in roughly 61% and penetrating disease in around 39%. Running in parallel with the study was a multicentre cohort set up to find predictors of early endoscopic recurrence following ileocolonic resection. TCR repertoire analysis was performed in some 60 Crohn's disease patients drawn from a prospective multicentre cohort.

As regards this clone: Its antigen specificity is not known. Per-base quality was not reported, and no clone a single base away is much larger than it.

To be eligible, patients had to be adults with ileal or ileocolonic Crohn's disease and an indication for ileocolonic resection. Whole ileal mucosal biopsies were stored frozen at -80°C before DNA extraction. Genomic DNA was isolated from frozen whole biopsies using a TRizol-based method, and the DNA was quantified with a NanoDrop 2000 spectrophotometer. The research as a whole found: Endoscopic recurrence was linked to a higher percentage of high-frequency clones at surgery, and recurrence occurred in every patient whose clonality exceeded 26.8% (18/57). More high-frequency clones were carried by sorted CD8 T cells than by CD4 T cells, suggesting that mucosal expansions were mainly CD8. A significantly higher proportion of clonal expansions was observed in active smokers at surgery than in non-smokers (about 25% vs 20%, p=0.02). Mucosal CD4 and CD8 T cells were sorted and sequenced only in a subgroup of patients, the size of which was not stated.

The germline V gene sets CDR1 to SNHLY and CDR2 to FYNNEI. The CDR3, from cysteine to phenylalanine, totals 16 residues. CDR3 DNA only is kept here, 48 bases in frame from base 1. Trimming leaves V shorter by 6 bases and J shorter by 7 bases, with the junction holding 7 bases beyond the gene matches. For commercial TCRB immunosequencing, about 500 nanograms of biopsy DNA were submitted for each sample. CDR3 regions were amplified from genomic DNA by Adaptive Biotechnology using a two-step, amplification bias-controlled multiplex PCR. In the first PCR, primers covered every V and J gene segment, and in the second PCR, barcodes and Illumina adapters were added. An Illumina instrument was used to sequence the CDR3 libraries. Per the original workflow: The analysis used both the pipelines supplied by the vendor and custom analysis of the raw data in R/Bioconductor with R version 3.3.0. Clonality, which ranges from 0 to 1, was calculated as the inverse of the normalised Shannon entropy across all productive clones. High-frequency clones were defined as the repertoire share of the top 100 clones, retaining only clones passing a 95% confidence test. Overlap between samples was measured with the Morisita-Horn index, while repertoire diversity was measured with the Simpson index. TCRdb limited this immuneACCESS table to in-frame rearrangements with V and J called. A share of clones is missing; checked studies link under half to unresolved V genes, and the rest is unexplained. From that table come the V and J calls and clone size; the DNA was used to work out D and trimming. For this sample the table gives thousands of clones, of which 70% to 90% were detected only once. Clones ranked in the top ten supply around 13% of the sample.

This sequence uses TRBV2 and TRBJ2-1, and 15 junction bases match TRBD2. The source material was ileal tissue. The TCR comes from an adult with Crohn's disease. The CDR3 loop reads CASRLRTSGGGNEQFF. DNA sequence: TGTGCCAGCAGATTACGGACTAGCGGGGGGGGAAATGAGCAGTTCTTC.